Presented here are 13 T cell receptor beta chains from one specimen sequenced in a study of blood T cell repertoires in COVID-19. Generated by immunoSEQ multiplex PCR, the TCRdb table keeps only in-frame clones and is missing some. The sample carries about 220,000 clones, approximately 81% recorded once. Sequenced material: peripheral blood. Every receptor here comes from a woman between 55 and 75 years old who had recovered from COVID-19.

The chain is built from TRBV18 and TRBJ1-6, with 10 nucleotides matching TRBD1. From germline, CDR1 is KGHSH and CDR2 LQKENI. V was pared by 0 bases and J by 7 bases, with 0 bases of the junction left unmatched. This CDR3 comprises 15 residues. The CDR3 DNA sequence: TGTGCCAGCTCACCACCGGACAGGGGGAATTCACCCCTCCACTTT. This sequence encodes CASSPPDRGNSPLHF.

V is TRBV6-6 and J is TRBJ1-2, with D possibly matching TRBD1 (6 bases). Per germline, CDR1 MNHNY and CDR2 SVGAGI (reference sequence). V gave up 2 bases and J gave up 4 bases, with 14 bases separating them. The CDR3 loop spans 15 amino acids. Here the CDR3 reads CASSYGDRTRYGYTF. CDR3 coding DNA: TGTGCCAGCAGTTACGGCGACAGGACACGCTATGGCTACACCTTC.

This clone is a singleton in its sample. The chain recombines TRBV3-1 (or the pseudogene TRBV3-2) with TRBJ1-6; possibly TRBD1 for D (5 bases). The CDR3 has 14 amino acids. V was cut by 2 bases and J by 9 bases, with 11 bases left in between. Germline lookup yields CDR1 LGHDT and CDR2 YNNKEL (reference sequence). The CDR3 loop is CASSQPGFFSPLHF. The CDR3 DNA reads TGTGCCAGCAGCCAACCAGGGTTTTTTTCACCCCTCCACTTT.

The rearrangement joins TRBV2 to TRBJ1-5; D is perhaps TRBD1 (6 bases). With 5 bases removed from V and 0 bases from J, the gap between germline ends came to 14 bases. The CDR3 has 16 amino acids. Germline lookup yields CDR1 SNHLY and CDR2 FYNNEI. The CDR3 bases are TGTGCCAGCAGTTCGGATAGGGGGTATAGCAATCAGCCCCAGCATTTT. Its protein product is CASSSDRGYSNQPQHF.

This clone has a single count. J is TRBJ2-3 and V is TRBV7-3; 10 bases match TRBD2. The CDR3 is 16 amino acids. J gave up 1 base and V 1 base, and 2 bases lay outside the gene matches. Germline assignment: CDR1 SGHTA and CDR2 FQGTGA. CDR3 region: CASSLKGTSGTDTQYF. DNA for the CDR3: TGTGCCAGCAGCTTAAAAGGGACTAGCGGCACAGATACGCAGTATTTT.

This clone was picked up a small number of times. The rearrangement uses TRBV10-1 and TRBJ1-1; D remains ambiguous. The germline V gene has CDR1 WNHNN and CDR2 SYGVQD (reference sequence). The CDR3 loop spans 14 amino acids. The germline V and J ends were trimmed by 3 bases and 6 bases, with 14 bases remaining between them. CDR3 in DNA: TGCGCCAGCAGTGAAAGGACGGAGGTCGCTGAAGCTTTCTTT. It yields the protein CASSERTEVAEAFF.

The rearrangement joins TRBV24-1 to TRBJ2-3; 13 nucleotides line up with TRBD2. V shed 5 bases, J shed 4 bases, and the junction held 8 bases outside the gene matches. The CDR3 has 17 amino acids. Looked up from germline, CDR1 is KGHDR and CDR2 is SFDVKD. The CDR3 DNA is TGTGCCACCAGTGGGCCGGGACTAGCGGGGCTTTCAGATACGCAGTATTTT. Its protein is CATSGPGLAGLSDTQYF.

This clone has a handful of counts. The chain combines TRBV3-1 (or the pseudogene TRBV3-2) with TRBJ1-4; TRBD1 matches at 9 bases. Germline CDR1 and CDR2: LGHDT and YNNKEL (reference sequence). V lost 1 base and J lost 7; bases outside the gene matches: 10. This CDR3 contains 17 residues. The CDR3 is CASSQATGGRAGEKLFF. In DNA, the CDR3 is TGTGCCAGCAGCCAAGCGACAGGGGGAAGGGCCGGTGAAAAACTGTTTTTT.

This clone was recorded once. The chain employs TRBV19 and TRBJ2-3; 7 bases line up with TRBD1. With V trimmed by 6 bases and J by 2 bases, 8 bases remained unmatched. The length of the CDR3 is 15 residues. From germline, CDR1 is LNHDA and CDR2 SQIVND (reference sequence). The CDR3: CASSPDRLSTDTQYF. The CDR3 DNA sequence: TGTGCCAGTAGCCCGGACAGGTTGTCCACAGATACGCAGTATTTT.

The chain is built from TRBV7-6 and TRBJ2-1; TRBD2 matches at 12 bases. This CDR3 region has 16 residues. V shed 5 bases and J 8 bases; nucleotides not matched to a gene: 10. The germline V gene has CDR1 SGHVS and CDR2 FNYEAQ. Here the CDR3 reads CASSGGLAGGGDEQFF. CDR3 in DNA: TGTGCCAGCAGCGGGGGACTAGCGGGTGGCGGGGATGAGCAGTTCTTC. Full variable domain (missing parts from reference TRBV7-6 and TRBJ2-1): GAGVSQSPRYKVTKRGQDVALRCDPISGHVSLYWYRQALGQGPEFLTYFNYEAQQDKSGLPNDRFSAERPEGSISTLTIQRTEQRDSAMYRCASSGGLAGGGDEQFFGPGTRLTVL.

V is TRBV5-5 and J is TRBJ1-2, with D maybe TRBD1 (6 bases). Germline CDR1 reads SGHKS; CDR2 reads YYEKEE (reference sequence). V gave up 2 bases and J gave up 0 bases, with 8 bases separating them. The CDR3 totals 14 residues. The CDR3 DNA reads TGTGCCAGCAGCTTACCAGGGGCTAACTATGGCTACACCTTC. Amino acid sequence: CASSLPGANYGYTF.

In DNA, the CDR3 is TGTGCCAGCAGCAACTGGAACACTGAAGCTTTCTTT. Amino acids: CASSNWNTEAFF. The chain links TRBV12-3 or TRBV12-4 to TRBJ1-1; D remains ambiguous. CDR3 length: 12 residues. V was clipped by 6 bases and J by 1 base, with 6 bases between them.

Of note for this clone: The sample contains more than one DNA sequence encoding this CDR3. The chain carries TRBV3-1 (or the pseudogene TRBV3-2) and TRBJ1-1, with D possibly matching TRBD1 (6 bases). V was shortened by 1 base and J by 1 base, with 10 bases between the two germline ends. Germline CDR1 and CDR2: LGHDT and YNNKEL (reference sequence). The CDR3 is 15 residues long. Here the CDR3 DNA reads TGTGCCAGCAGCCAAGGTGGGGGGGCGAACACTGAAGCTTTCTTT. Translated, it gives CASSQGGGANTEAFF.